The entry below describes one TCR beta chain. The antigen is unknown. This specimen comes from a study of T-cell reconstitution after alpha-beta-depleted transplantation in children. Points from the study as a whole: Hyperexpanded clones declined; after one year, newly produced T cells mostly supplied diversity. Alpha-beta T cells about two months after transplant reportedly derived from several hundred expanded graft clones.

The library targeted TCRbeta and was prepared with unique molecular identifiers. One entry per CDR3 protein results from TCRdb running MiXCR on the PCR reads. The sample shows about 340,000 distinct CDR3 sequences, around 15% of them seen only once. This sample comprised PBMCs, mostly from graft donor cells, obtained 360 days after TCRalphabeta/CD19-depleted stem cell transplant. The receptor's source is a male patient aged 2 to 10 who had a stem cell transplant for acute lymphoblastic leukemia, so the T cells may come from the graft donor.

CDR3 loop: CASSLLDGVYEQYF. The CDR3 nucleotides read TGTGCCAGCAGTTTACTGGACGGGGTGTACGAGCAGTACTTC. The V and J genes are TRBV27 and TRBJ2-7; weak D call: TRBD2 (5 bases). The CDR3 contains 14 residues. Germline loops: CDR1 MNHEY, CDR2 SMNVEV (reference sequence). Trimming removed 2 bases from V and 4 bases from J, with 12 bases in between.